One and the same sample provided the 16 T cell receptor beta chains below, sequenced in a study of long-term antiretroviral therapy in people with HIV. At survey level, the immunoSEQ assay was run in its v3.0 version. Clones were read by immunoSEQ multiplex PCR, and TCRdb kept only the in-frame ones, dropping some. The sample includes about 48,000 clones, around 80% of them seen just once. The sample consisted of unsorted PBMCs, taken 0.8 years after starting antiretroviral therapy. The receptors derive from a woman between 18 and 29 years old with HIV.

The V gene is TRBV5-1, the J gene TRBJ2-2, with 7 bases lining up with TRBD1. This CDR3 region has 15 residues. The ends lost 6 bases at V and 5 bases at J; junction bases unmatched: 10. Germline lookup yields CDR1 SGHRS and CDR2 YFSETQ. CDR3 DNA sequence: TGCGCCAGCAATCTTAGGACAGGCGGAACCGGGGAGCTGTTTTTT. This gives the protein CASNLRTGGTGELFF.

V gene TRBV28 combines with J gene TRBJ1-3, with D possibly being TRBD1 (5 bases). CDR1 and CDR2 from the germline V gene are MDHEN and SYDVKM. This CDR3 contains 14 residues. V was clipped by 2 bases and J by 2 bases, with 7 bases between them. The DNA for the CDR3 is TGTGCCAGCAGTTTACCCAGGGCTGGAAACACCATATATTTT. Its translation is CASSLPRAGNTIYF.

The chain employs TRBV6-6 and TRBJ2-7; 11 nucleotides agree with TRBD2. Germline CDR1 MNHNY, CDR2 SVGAGI (reference sequence). The J segment lost 7 bases and the V segment lost 6 bases, leaving 8 bases of the junction unmatched. This CDR3 contains 14 residues. CDR3 nucleotide sequence: TGTGCCAGCAGCAAACTAGCGGGAGAAGGTGAGCAGTACTTC. This encodes CASSKLAGEGEQYF.

The chain uses TRBV6-1 and TRBJ2-3; 7 nucleotides line up with TRBD1. V lost 4 bases, J lost 7 bases, and 8 bases stayed unmatched. Germline CDR1 and CDR2: MNHNS and SASEGT. The CDR3 sequence is 14 residues long. The CDR3 sequence: CASSAGTVDNTQYF. As DNA, the CDR3 is TGTGCCAGCAGTGCGGGGACAGTTGATAATACGCAGTATTTT.

V usage is TRBV28 and J usage is TRBJ2-5, with D perhaps matching TRBD1 or TRBD2 (5 bases each). Germline V lookup: CDR1 MDHEN, CDR2 SYDVKM. V shed 2 bases and J shed 10 bases, with 11 bases lying between them. The CDR3 runs 12 residues. CDR3 residues: CASSLIRGDQYF. CDR3 sequence (DNA): TGTGCCAGCAGTTTAATCCGAGGGGACCAGTACTTC.

This rearrangement joins TRBV9 to TRBJ2-1, with D perhaps matching TRBD1 or TRBD2 (5 bases each). Trimming shortened V by 3 bases and J by 4 bases, and 11 bases separated the two germline ends. CDR1 is SGDLS, CDR2 YYNGEE, per germline. The CDR3 sequence is 14 residues long. In nucleotides, the CDR3 is TGTGCCAGCAGCGGTGAGGGGCTGTACAATGAGCAGTTCTTC. It yields the protein CASSGEGLYNEQFF. The full variable domain, with the rest looked up from reference TRBV9 and TRBJ2-1, is DSGVTQTPKHLITATGQRVTLRCSPRSGDLSVYWYQQSLDQGLQFLIQYYNGEERAKGNILERFSAQQFPDLHSELNLSSLELGDSALYFCASSGEGLYNEQFFGPGTRLTVL.

The CDR3 bases are TGTGCCAGCAGCGTGACGACAAGCTCCTATAATTCACCCCTCCACTTT. Translating gives CASSVTTSSYNSPLHF. V and J are TRBV7-2 and TRBJ1-6; D is ambiguous. Germline assignment: CDR1 SGHTA and CDR2 FQGNSA. The V end lost 5 bases, the J end lost 0 bases, and 11 bases lay between the germline ends. The CDR3 sequence is 16 residues long.

This clone occurred a few times. The V call is TRBV7-2, the J call TRBJ2-2; possibly TRBD1 or TRBD2 for D (5 bases each). Germline loops: CDR1 SGHTA, CDR2 FQGNSA. This CDR3 comprises 16 residues. V lost 2 bases, J lost 13 bases, and 23 bases lay in between. The CDR3 DNA reads TGTGCCAGCAGCTTAAGTCGTTCCGGGCAGGGTCGGGGGCTGTTTTTT. Protein: CASSLSRSGQGRGLFF. The variable domain in full, with the rest retrieved from reference TRBV7-2 and TRBJ2-2, is GAGVSQSPSNKVTEKGKDVELRCDPISGHTALYWYRQSLGQGLEFLIYFQGNSAPDKSGLPSDRFSAERTGGSVSTLTIQRTQQEDSAVYLCASSLSRSGQGRGLFFGEGSRLTVL.

The rearrangement uses TRBV7-8 and TRBJ2-5; unclear D gene. Germline V gene lookup returns CDR1 SGHVS and CDR2 FQNEAQ. Trimming took off 5 bases at V and 0 bases at J, with 7 bases between the two ends. The CDR3 has 13 residues. CDR3: CASSLRDQETQYF. CDR3 DNA sequence: TGTGCCAGCAGCCTCCGTGACCAAGAGACCCAGTACTTC.

This chain connects TRBV5-4 to TRBJ2-1; 10 bases agree with TRBD2. Losses at the gene ends were 0 bases for V and 5 bases for J; bases not matched to a gene: 2. In germline, CDR1 is SGHNT, CDR2 YYREEE (reference sequence). This CDR3 comprises 15 residues. The DNA of the CDR3 is TGTGCCAGCAGCTTGGTTGGACTAGCGGACAATGAGCAGTTCTTC. It codes for CASSLVGLADNEQFF. The variable domain in full, completed from reference TRBV5-4 and TRBJ2-1, reads ETGVTQSPTHLIKTRGQQVTLRCSSQSGHNTVSWYQQALGQGPQFIFQYYREEENGRGNFPPRFSGLQFPNYSSELNVNALELDDSALYLCASSLVGLADNEQFFGPGTRLTVL.

This clone appeared once. The rearrangement links TRBV9 to TRBJ1-3, with D possibly TRBD1 on 6 matching bases. CDR1 and CDR2 from the germline V gene are SGDLS and YYNGEE. V was shortened by 4 bases and J by 0 bases, with 14 bases between the two germline ends. The CDR3 sequence is 16 residues long. CDR3 sequence: CASSPRTANSGNTIYF. The CDR3 bases are TGTGCCAGCAGCCCCCGGACAGCGAACTCTGGAAACACCATATATTTT. The variable domain in full, completed from reference TRBV9 and TRBJ1-3, reads DSGVTQTPKHLITATGQRVTLRCSPRSGDLSVYWYQQSLDQGLQFLIQYYNGEERAKGNILERFSAQQFPDLHSELNLSSLELGDSALYFCASSPRTANSGNTIYFGEGSWLTVV.

The gene calls are TRBV18 and TRBJ1-2, with a tentative D call TRBD1 (6 bases). The V end was cut by 2 bases, the J end by 4 bases, with 17 bases between. This CDR3 region has 16 residues. The germline V gene encodes CDR1 KGHSH and CDR2 LQKENI. DNA of the CDR3: TGTGCCAGCTCACCAGGGGGGTCAGGGACAATCTATGGCTACACCTTC. Translating gives CASSPGGSGTIYGYTF.

J is TRBJ1-4 and V is TRBV28; 9 bases line up with TRBD1. Germline CDR1 reads MDHEN; CDR2 reads SYDVKM. The CDR3 spans 14 residues. The V and J ends lost 2 bases and 8 bases, in that order; junction bases with no gene match: 3. This CDR3 reads CASSLDRGREKLFF. The CDR3 DNA is TGTGCCAGCAGTTTAGACAGGGGGAGGGAAAAACTGTTTTTT.

The chain couples TRBV5-6 to TRBJ1-5; D is undetermined. CDR1 and CDR2 from the germline V gene are SGHDT and YYEEEE. The CDR3 sequence is 15 residues long. V was trimmed by 4 bases and J by 0 bases, leaving 11 bases between them. CDR3 in DNA: TGTGCCAGCAGCCCACCGGCCCGTAGCAATCAGCCCCAGCATTTT. The encoded protein is CASSPPARSNQPQHF.

This sequence joins TRBV4-3 and TRBJ2-7; D possibly corresponds to TRBD2 (6 bases). V gave up 0 bases and J gave up 7 bases, with 13 bases separating them. The CDR3 has 14 amino acids. The V gene's germline CDR1 is LGHNA and CDR2 YSLEER. The CDR3 is CASSQEGRGREQYF. CDR3 DNA sequence: TGCGCCAGCAGCCAAGAGGGCCGGGGGAGGGAGCAGTACTTC.

The V gene is TRBV6-5, the J gene TRBJ2-7, with D tentatively TRBD1 (5 bases). CDR3 size: 14 residues. The germline V gene has CDR1 MNHEY and CDR2 SVGAGI. Trimming took off 5 bases at V and 0 bases at J, with 11 bases between the two ends. The CDR3 region is CASSLQVLSYEQYF. CDR3 in DNA: TGTGCCAGCAGTCTACAGGTTCTCTCCTACGAGCAGTACTTC.